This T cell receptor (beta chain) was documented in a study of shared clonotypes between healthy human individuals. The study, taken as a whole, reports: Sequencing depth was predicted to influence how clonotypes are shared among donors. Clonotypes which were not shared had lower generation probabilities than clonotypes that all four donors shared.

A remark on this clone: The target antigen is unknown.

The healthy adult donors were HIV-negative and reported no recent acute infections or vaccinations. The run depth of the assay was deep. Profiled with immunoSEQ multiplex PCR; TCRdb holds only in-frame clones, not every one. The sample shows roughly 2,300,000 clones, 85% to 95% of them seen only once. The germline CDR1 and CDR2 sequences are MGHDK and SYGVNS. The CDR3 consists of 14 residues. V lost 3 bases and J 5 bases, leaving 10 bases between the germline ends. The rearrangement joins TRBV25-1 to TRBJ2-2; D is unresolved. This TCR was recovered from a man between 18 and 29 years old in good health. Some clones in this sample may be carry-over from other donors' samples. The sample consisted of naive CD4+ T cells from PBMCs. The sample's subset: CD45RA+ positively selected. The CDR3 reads CASSDSRLTGELFF. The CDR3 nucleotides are TGTGCCAGCAGTGACTCTCGTCTAACCGGGGAGCTGTTTTTT.